This T cell receptor beta chain was identified in a study of CD8+ T cells in alopecia areata. This CDR3 is built from 14 residues. Germline V gene lookup returns CDR1 SQVTM and CDR2 ANQGSEA. With V trimmed by 0 bases and J by 7 bases, 5 bases remained unmatched. In this sample, this clone turned up a few times. The sequencing template was cDNA reverse transcribed from extracted RNA. Generated by immunoSEQ multiplex PCR, the TCRdb table keeps only in-frame clones and is missing some. The data contain 100,000 to 150,000 clones, approximately 49% of them singletons. The chain employs TRBV29-1 and TRBJ1-2, with TRBD1 identical over 10 bases. The sequence was collected from a human donor with alopecia areata. The material sequenced was CD8+ T cells sorted from blood, taken at week 0. The CDR3 sequence: CSVEDEGQGPGYTF. In DNA form, the CDR3 reads TGCAGCGTTGAAGATGAGGGACAGGGGCCTGGCTACACCTTC.